These T cell receptor beta chains were read from a single sample in a study of OX40 agonist ivuxolimab in advanced cancers. Assay: immunoSEQ multiplex PCR; the TCRdb copy retains only in-frame clones and omits some. The repertoire holds over 35,000 clones, with around 90% as singletons. The sample consisted of CD4+ or CD8+ T cells sorted from blood, taken in a trial of the OX40 agonist ivuxolimab. All receptors derive from an adult with an advanced solid tumor such as melanoma, head and neck, liver or kidney cancer. CDR3s include the opening cysteine and the closing phenylalanine or tryptophan. Each record gives: D gene, J gene, V gene, clone size, CDR3 DNA, CDR3 protein. D genes are given only for firm matches. Clone size is given for some rows only: seen once, a few or many times, or a class if the clone is expanded.

d_call: .
j_call: TRBJ1-1
v_call: TRBV9
clone_size: .
cdr3_nt: TGTGCCAGCAGCCCGTGGATGAACACTGAAGCTTTCTTT
cdr3_aa: CASSPWMNTEAFF

d_call: TRBD1
j_call: TRBJ2-1
v_call: TRBV30
clone_size: .
cdr3_nt: TGTGCCTGGCAGAGGACAGGATACAATGAGCAGTTCTTC
cdr3_aa: CAWQRTGYNEQFF

d_call: .
j_call: TRBJ2-5
v_call: TRBV19
clone_size: .
cdr3_nt: TGTGCCAGTAGTACCGACAGGAAGACCCAGTACTTC
cdr3_aa: CASSTDRKTQYF

d_call: .
j_call: TRBJ1-2
v_call: TRBV11-2
clone_size: .
cdr3_nt: TGTGCCAGCACCCAAGAGACAAATTTTTATGGCTACACCTTC
cdr3_aa: CASTQETNFYGYTF

d_call: .
j_call: TRBJ1-2
v_call: TRBV5-4
clone_size: .
cdr3_nt: TGCGCCAGCAGCCAAGATAATGACCAAAACTATGGCTACACCTTC
cdr3_aa: CASSQDNDQNYGYTF

d_call: .
j_call: TRBJ2-5
v_call: TRBV4-1
clone_size: .
cdr3_nt: TGCGCCAGCAGTCTTTACCACCAAGAGACCCAGTACTTC
cdr3_aa: CASSLYHQETQYF

d_call: TRBD1
j_call: TRBJ1-1
v_call: TRBV11-2
clone_size: once
cdr3_nt: TGTGCCAGCAGTCCCGTTCCCAAGGACAGGGACAATGAAGCTTTCTTT
cdr3_aa: CASSPVPKDRDNEAFF

d_call: .
j_call: TRBJ2-1
v_call: TRBV7-6
clone_size: .
cdr3_nt: TGTGCCAGCACCCCGCGGGACTCCGCCTACAATGAGCAGTTCTTC
cdr3_aa: CASTPRDSAYNEQFF

d_call: .
j_call: TRBJ2-1
v_call: TRBV7-2
clone_size: .
cdr3_nt: TGTGCCAGCAGCTTAGGCCCGGACTCGGCGCAGTTCTTC
cdr3_aa: CASSLGPDSAQFF

d_call: TRBD2
j_call: TRBJ2-7
v_call: TRBV4-1
clone_size: .
cdr3_nt: TGCGCCAGCAGCCACAATCGGGGGGATTCCTACGAGCAGTACTTC
cdr3_aa: CASSHNRGDSYEQYF

d_call: .
j_call: TRBJ1-1
v_call: TRBV13
clone_size: .
cdr3_nt: TGTGCCAGCAGCTTTGGGGCCAAGGGCCCTGAAGCTTTCTTT
cdr3_aa: CASSFGAKGPEAFF

d_call: .
j_call: TRBJ2-5
v_call: TRBV5-6
clone_size: once
cdr3_nt: TGTGCCAGCAGCCGACCGCCGTTGAACGAGACCCAGTACTTC
cdr3_aa: CASSRPPLNETQYF

d_call: .
j_call: TRBJ1-5
v_call: TRBV7-8
clone_size: .
cdr3_nt: TGTGCCAGCAGCTTAGCTTTCGGCAATCAGCCCCAGCATTTT
cdr3_aa: CASSLAFGNQPQHF

d_call: TRBD1
j_call: TRBJ2-7
v_call: TRBV6-1
clone_size: few
cdr3_nt: TGTGCCAGCAGTGAGAAACAGGGGAGCTCCTACGAGCAGTACTTC
cdr3_aa: CASSEKQGSSYEQYF

d_call: .
j_call: TRBJ2-7
v_call: TRBV28
clone_size: once
cdr3_nt: TGTGCCAGCAGTTTATTAGGAAGGGAGCAGTACTTC
cdr3_aa: CASSLLGREQYF

d_call: .
j_call: TRBJ1-2
v_call: TRBV19
clone_size: .
cdr3_nt: TGTGCCAGTAGTTTTCCGGGGGGAGGTCTAGCTAACTATGGCTACACCTTC
cdr3_aa: CASSFPGGGLANYGYTF

d_call: TRBD2
j_call: TRBJ2-5
v_call: TRBV4-3
clone_size: .
cdr3_nt: TGCGCCAGCAGCCAAGTAGCGGGGGGGCCCCAAGAGACCCAGTACTTC
cdr3_aa: CASSQVAGGPQETQYF

d_call: .
j_call: TRBJ1-1
v_call: TRBV13
clone_size: .
cdr3_nt: TGTGCCAGCAGCTTCAGGCTTAACACTGAAGCTTTCTTT
cdr3_aa: CASSFRLNTEAFF

d_call: .
j_call: TRBJ2-7
v_call: TRBV4-3
clone_size: .
cdr3_nt: TGCGCCAGCAGCCAAGGCGGGGACGGCTACGAGCAGTACTTC
cdr3_aa: CASSQGGDGYEQYF

d_call: .
j_call: TRBJ1-1
v_call: TRBV9
clone_size: .
cdr3_nt: TGTGCCAGCAGCGTAGATGGGGGGCAGGACACTGAAGCTTTCTTT
cdr3_aa: CASSVDGGQDTEAFF

d_call: TRBD1
j_call: TRBJ1-2
v_call: TRBV4-1
clone_size: many
cdr3_nt: TGCGCCAGCAGCCAGTCCGCAGGGGGATCGGATGGCTACACCTTC
cdr3_aa: CASSQSAGGSDGYTF

d_call: .
j_call: TRBJ1-1
v_call: TRBV5-1
clone_size: once
cdr3_nt: TGCGCCAGCAGCTTGGGCGCTAACACTGAAGCTTTCTTT
cdr3_aa: CASSLGANTEAFF

d_call: .
j_call: TRBJ2-7
v_call: TRBV7-9
clone_size: .
cdr3_nt: TGTGCCAGCAGCACCTTACCCTACGAGCAGTACTTC
cdr3_aa: CASSTLPYEQYF

d_call: .
j_call: TRBJ2-1
v_call: TRBV15
clone_size: .
cdr3_nt: TGTGCCACCAGCAGAGCCGGGAATGAGCAGTTCTTC
cdr3_aa: CATSRAGNEQFF

d_call: TRBD1
j_call: TRBJ1-1
v_call: TRBV9
clone_size: .
cdr3_nt: TGTGCCAGCAGCGAGGGGGACAGGAACACTGAAGCTTTCTTT
cdr3_aa: CASSEGDRNTEAFF

d_call: .
j_call: TRBJ2-2
v_call: TRBV27
clone_size: .
cdr3_nt: TGTGCCAGCAGTTTATGGTCAGGGAAAACCGGGGAGCTGTTTTTT
cdr3_aa: CASSLWSGKTGELFF

d_call: TRBD2
j_call: TRBJ2-2
v_call: TRBV11-2
clone_size: .
cdr3_nt: TGTGCCAGCAGCTTAGAAACTCTATGGGGGACTATAGAGACCGGGGAGCTGTTTTTT
cdr3_aa: CASSLETLWGTIETGELFF

d_call: .
j_call: TRBJ1-5
v_call: TRBV11-2
clone_size: .
cdr3_nt: TGTGCCAGCAGCTTAGGGACATCTCATAGCAATCAGCCCCAGCATTTT
cdr3_aa: CASSLGTSHSNQPQHF

d_call: .
j_call: TRBJ2-3
v_call: TRBV11-3
clone_size: .
cdr3_nt: TGTGCCAGCAGCTTTCCTCAGACTAGCACAGATACGCAGTATTTT
cdr3_aa: CASSFPQTSTDTQYF

d_call: .
j_call: TRBJ2-7
v_call: TRBV29-1
clone_size: .
cdr3_nt: TGCAGCCCTTACGAGCAGTACTTC
cdr3_aa: CSPYEQYF

d_call: .
j_call: TRBJ2-2
v_call: TRBV6-5
clone_size: once
cdr3_nt: TGTGCCAGCAGTTACGGGTCAGCCGGGGAGCTGTTTTTT
cdr3_aa: CASSYGSAGELFF

d_call: .
j_call: TRBJ2-1
v_call: TRBV5-6
clone_size: .
cdr3_nt: TGTGCCAGCAGCTTTTCGCTAGCGTACAATGAGCAGTTCTTC
cdr3_aa: CASSFSLAYNEQFF

d_call: .
j_call: TRBJ2-5
v_call: TRBV25-1
clone_size: .
cdr3_nt: TGTGCCAGCAGTGAATCCCACGGGTACCAAGAGACCCAGTACTTC
cdr3_aa: CASSESHGYQETQYF

d_call: TRBD2
j_call: TRBJ2-3
v_call: TRBV7-3
clone_size: .
cdr3_nt: TGTGCCAGCAGCCGGACTAGCGGGGGGAGGGGCACAGATACGCAGTATTTT
cdr3_aa: CASSRTSGGRGTDTQYF

d_call: TRBD2
j_call: TRBJ2-1
v_call: TRBV13
clone_size: few
cdr3_nt: TGTGCCAGCAGCTCTAGCGGGGGGCCTTACAATGAGCAGTTCTTC
cdr3_aa: CASSSSGGPYNEQFF

d_call: TRBD1
j_call: TRBJ2-7
v_call: TRBV11-2
clone_size: .
cdr3_nt: TGTGCCAGCCGGGCAGGGGGCACCTACGAGCAGTACTTC
cdr3_aa: CASRAGGTYEQYF

d_call: .
j_call: TRBJ1-5
v_call: TRBV7-2
clone_size: .
cdr3_nt: TGTGCCAGCAGCTTAATCGGTCGGGACCCCAATCAGCCCCAGCATTTT
cdr3_aa: CASSLIGRDPNQPQHF

d_call: .
j_call: TRBJ1-5
v_call: TRBV11-2
clone_size: many
cdr3_nt: TGTGCCAGCAGCTCTTACTTCGGTCAGCCCCAGCATTTT
cdr3_aa: CASSSYFGQPQHF

d_call: .
j_call: TRBJ1-6
v_call: TRBV6-5
clone_size: .
cdr3_nt: TGTGCCAGCAGTCTCGATGGGATTGATTCACCCCTCCACTTT
cdr3_aa: CASSLDGIDSPLHF

d_call: .
j_call: TRBJ2-1
v_call: TRBV11-2
clone_size: .
cdr3_nt: TGTGCCAGCAGCTTAGTCCCAGGGGGGTTCTACAATGAGCAGTTCTTC
cdr3_aa: CASSLVPGGFYNEQFF

d_call: .
j_call: TRBJ2-7
v_call: TRBV4-3
clone_size: .
cdr3_nt: TGCGCCAGCAGCCAAGATCTCGACACCGAGCAGTACTTC
cdr3_aa: CASSQDLDTEQYF

d_call: TRBD1
j_call: TRBJ2-2
v_call: TRBV6-5
clone_size: .
cdr3_nt: TGTGCCAGCAGTTACCAGACAGGGTCAGGAGACGGGGAGCTGTTTTTT
cdr3_aa: CASSYQTGSGDGELFF

d_call: .
j_call: TRBJ2-3
v_call: TRBV6-4
clone_size: .
cdr3_nt: TGTGCCAGCAGTGACCTCCCCACCGCTACGCAGTATTTT
cdr3_aa: CASSDLPTATQYF